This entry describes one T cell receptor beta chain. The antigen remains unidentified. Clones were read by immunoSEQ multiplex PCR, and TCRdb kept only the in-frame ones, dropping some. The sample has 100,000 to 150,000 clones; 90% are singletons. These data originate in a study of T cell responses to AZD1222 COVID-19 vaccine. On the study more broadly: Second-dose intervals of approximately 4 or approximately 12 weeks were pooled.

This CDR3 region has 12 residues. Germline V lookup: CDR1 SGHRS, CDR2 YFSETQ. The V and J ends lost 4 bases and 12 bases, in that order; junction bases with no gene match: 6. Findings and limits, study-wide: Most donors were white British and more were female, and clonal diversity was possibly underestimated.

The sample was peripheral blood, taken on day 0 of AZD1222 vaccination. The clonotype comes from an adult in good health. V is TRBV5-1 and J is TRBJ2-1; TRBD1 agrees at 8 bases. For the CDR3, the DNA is TGCGCCAGCAGCCCAGGGGGCATTTGGCAGTTCTTC. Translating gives CASSPGGIWQFF. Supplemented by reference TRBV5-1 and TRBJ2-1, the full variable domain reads KAGVTQTPRYLIKTRGQQVTLSCSPISGHRSVSWYQQTPGQGLQFLFEYFSETQRNKGNFPGRFSGRQFSNSRSEMNVSTLELGDSALYLCASSPGGIWQFFGPGTRLTVL.